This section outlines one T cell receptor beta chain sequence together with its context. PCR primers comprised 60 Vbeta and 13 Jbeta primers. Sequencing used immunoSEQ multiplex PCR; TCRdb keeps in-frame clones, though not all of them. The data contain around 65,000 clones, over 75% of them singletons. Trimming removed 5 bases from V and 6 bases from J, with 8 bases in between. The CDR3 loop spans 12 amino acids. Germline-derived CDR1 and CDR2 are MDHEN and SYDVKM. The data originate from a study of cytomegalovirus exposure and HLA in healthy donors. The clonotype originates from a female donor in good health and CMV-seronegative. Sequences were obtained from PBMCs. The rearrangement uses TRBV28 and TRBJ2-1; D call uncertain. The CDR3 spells CASSRGVNEQFF. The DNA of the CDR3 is TGTGCCAGCAGTCGAGGTGTCAATGAGCAGTTCTTC.